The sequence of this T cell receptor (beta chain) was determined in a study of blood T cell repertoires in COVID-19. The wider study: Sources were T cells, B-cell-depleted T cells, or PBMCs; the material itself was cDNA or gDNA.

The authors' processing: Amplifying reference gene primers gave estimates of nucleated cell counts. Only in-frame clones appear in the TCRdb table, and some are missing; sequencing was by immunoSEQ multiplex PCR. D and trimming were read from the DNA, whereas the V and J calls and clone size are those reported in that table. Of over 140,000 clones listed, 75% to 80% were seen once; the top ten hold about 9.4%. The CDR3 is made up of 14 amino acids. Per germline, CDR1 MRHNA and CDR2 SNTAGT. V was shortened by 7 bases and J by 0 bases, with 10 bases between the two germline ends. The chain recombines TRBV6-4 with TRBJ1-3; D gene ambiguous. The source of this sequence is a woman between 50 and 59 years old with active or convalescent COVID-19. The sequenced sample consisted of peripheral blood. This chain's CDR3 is CASKQTSSGNTIYF. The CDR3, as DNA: TGTGCCAGCAAGCAGACAAGCTCTGGAAACACCATATATTTT.